This entry features one T cell receptor (beta chain) sequence. Its antigen remains unidentified. The data were obtained in a study of shared clonotypes between healthy human individuals. Study results and limitations: Generally, naive subsets came out with larger estimated richness than memory subsets. Sequencing of the sorted subsets was shown by rarefaction to be incomplete despite large depth. With few donors, the genetic and exposure-history diversity represented was limited.

The germline V gene encodes CDR1 KGHSH and CDR2 LQKENI. The CDR3 spans 13 residues. The junction had 5 bases not matched to a gene; V was cut back by 7 bases and J by 6 bases. Sequencing used immunoSEQ multiplex PCR; TCRdb keeps in-frame clones, though not all of them. The table shows 2 million to 2.5 million clones, with just over 90% occurring only once. The gene calls are TRBV18 and TRBJ2-3; 9 nucleotides align to TRBD1. The sequence derives from a man younger than 35 in good health. Some clones in this sample may be carry-over from other donors' samples. Sequenced material: naive CD4+ T cells from PBMCs. As to subset: CD45RA+ positively selected. CDR3 DNA sequence: TGTGCCAGCTGGACAGGGGACACCGATACGCAGTATTTT. It encodes CASWTGDTDTQYF.